Reported below is one T cell receptor beta chain. The antigen is undetermined. This specimen comes from a study of spatial heterogeneity in lung cancer. At the level of the study: Matched bulk RNA-seq yielded a T cell transcriptional module score. Counts of TCR transcripts in tumor regions correlated strongly with that score. Each distinct TCR and UMI combination averaged more than ten appearances in raw reads. Points from the study as a whole: Ubiquitous and regional expanded TCR counts tracked ubiquitous and regional nonsynonymous mutations, respectively. Tumor mutation count correlated with how many alpha and beta TCRs expanded intratumorally.

TCRdb called the 5' RACE reads again in MiXCR, with one record for every CDR3 protein. The sample contains 12,000 to 15,000 distinct CDR3 sequences, around 7.5% of which appear only once. Regarding time point: sample taken at primary tumor resection. Material for sequencing was whole RNA from tumor, nontumor lung or frozen PBMC, left unsorted. Germline CDR1 reads SGHRS; CDR2 reads YFSETQ. The CDR3 runs to 15 residues. With 4 bases removed from V and 0 bases from J, the gap between germline ends came to 14 bases. This receptor was obtained from a male donor with early-stage non-small cell lung cancer. The chain is built from TRBV5-1 and TRBJ2-7; maybe TRBD2 (5 bases). Sequenced material: lung tumor tissue, taken at surgery. This chain's CDR3 is CASSPQRLSSYEQYF. For the CDR3, the DNA is TGCGCCAGCAGCCCCCAGCGGTTAAGCTCCTACGAGCAGTACTTC.